This T cell receptor (beta chain) was obtained from a study of blood T cell repertoires in COVID-19. Patients from Seattle were sampled longitudinally, starting during active infection. Libraries were prepared by immunoSEQ multiplex PCR; TCRdb keeps only in-frame clonotypes and omits some of them. The profile shows 300,000 to 350,000 clones, around 90% of them singletons. Germline V lookup: CDR1 MNHNY, CDR2 SVGAGI (reference sequence). The CDR3 is made up of 16 amino acids. The V end was cut by 0 bases, the J end by 6 bases, with 17 bases between. Sequenced: peripheral blood. This chain links TRBV6-6 with TRBJ1-2; perhaps TRBD1 as D (5 bases). The TCR was taken from a woman aged 60-70 years with COVID-19, enrolled during active disease. As DNA, the CDR3 is TGTGCCAGCAGTTACTCCGAGGGGAGGGGTAGAAATGGCTACACCTTC. Its translation: CASSYSEGRGRNGYTF.